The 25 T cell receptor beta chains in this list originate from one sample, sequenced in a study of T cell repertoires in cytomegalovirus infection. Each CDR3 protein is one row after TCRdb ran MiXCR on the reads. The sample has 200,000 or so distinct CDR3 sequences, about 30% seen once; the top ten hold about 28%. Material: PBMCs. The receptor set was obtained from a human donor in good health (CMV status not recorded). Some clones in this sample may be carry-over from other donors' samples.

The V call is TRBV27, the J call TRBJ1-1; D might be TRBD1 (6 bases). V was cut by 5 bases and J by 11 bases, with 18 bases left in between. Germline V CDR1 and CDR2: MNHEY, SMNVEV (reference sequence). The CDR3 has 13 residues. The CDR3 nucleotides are TGTGCCAGCAGTCCCTGGGGCCAGGGGTGGGCTTTCTTT. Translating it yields CASSPWGQGWAFF.

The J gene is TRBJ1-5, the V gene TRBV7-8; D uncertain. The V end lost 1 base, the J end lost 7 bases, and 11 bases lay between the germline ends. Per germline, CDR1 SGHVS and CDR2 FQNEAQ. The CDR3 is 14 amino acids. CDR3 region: CASSLGRQRQPQHF. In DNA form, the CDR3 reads TGTGCCAGCAGCTTAGGGAGGCAGCGACAGCCCCAGCATTTT.

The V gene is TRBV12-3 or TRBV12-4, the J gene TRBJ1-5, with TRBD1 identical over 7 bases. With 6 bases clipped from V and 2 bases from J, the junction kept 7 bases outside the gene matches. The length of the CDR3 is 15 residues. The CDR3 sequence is CASRPTGAGNQPQHF. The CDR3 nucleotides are TGTGCCAGCAGGCCCACAGGGGCAGGCAATCAGCCCCAGCATTTT.

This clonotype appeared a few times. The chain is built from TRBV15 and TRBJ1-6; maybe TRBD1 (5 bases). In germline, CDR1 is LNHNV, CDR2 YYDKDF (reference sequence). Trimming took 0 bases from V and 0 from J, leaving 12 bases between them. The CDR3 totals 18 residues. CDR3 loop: CATSRDWQGSSYNSPLHF. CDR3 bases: TGTGCCACCAGCAGAGATTGGCAGGGAAGCTCCTATAATTCACCCCTCCACTTT.

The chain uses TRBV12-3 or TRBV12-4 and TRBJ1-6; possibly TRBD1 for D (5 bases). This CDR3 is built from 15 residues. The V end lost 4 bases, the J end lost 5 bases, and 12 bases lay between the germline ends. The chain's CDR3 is CASSSRDPNNSPLHF. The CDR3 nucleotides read TGTGCCAGCAGTTCCCGGGACCCTAATAATTCACCCCTCCACTTT.

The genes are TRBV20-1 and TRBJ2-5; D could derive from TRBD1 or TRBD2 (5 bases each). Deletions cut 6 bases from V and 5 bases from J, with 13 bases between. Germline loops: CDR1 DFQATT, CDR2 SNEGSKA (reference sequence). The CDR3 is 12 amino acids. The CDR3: CSARMGDETQYF. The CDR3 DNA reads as TGCAGTGCCAGGATGGGGGACGAGACCCAGTACTTC.

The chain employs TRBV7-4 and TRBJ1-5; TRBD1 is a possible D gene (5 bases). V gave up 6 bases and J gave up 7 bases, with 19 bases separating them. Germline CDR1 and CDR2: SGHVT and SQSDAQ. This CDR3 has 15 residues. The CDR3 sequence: CASSSRGGIDQPQHF. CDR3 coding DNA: TGTGCCAGCAGTTCCCGTGGGGGGATCGACCAGCCCCAGCATTTT. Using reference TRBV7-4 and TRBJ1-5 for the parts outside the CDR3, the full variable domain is GAGVSQSPRYKVAKRGRDVALRCDSISGHVTLYWYRQTLGQGSEVLTYSQSDAQRDKSGRPSGRFSAERPERSVSTLKIQRTEQGDSAVYLCASSSRGGIDQPQHFGDGTRLSIL.

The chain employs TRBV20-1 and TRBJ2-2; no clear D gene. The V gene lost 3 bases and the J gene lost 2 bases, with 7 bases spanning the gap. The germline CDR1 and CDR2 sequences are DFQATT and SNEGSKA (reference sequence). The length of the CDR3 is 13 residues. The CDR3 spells CSASQTNTGELFF. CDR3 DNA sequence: TGCAGTGCTAGTCAGACCAACACCGGGGAGCTGTTTTTT.

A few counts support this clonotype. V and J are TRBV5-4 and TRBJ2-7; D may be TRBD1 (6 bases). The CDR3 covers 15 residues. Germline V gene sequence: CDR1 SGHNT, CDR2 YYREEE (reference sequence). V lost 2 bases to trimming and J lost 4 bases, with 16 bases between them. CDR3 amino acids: CASSFIGQNRYEQYF. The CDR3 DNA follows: TGTGCCAGCAGCTTTATAGGACAGAATCGATACGAGCAGTACTTC.

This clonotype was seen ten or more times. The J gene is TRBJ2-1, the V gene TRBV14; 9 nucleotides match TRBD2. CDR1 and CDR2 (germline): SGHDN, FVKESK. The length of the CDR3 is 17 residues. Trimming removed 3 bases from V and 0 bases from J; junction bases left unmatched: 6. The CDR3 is CASSQGSGGLSYNEQFF. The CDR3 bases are TGTGCCAGCAGCCAGGGTAGCGGGGGCCTCTCCTACAATGAGCAGTTCTTC.

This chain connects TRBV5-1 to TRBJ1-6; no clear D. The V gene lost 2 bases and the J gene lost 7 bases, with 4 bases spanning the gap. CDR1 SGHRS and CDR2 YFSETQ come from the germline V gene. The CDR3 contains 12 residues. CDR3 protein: CASSFQNSPLHF. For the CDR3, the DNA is TGCGCCAGCAGCTTCCAGAATTCACCCCTCCACTTT.

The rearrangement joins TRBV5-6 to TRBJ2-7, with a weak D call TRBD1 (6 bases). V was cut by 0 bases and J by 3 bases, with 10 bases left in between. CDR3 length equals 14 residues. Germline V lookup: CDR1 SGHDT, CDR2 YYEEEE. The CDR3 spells CASSLEDRDYEQYF. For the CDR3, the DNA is TGTGCCAGCAGCTTGGAGGACAGAGACTACGAGCAGTACTTC.

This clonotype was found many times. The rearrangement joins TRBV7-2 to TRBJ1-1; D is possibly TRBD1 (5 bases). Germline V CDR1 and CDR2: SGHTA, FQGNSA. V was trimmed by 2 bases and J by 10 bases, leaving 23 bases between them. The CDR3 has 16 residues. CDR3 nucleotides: TGTGCCAGCAGCTTATTGTACCTGGACATCGACTTTGGAGCTTTCTTT. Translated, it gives CASSLLYLDIDFGAFF. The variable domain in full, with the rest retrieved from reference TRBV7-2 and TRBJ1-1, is GAGVSQSPSNKVTEKGKDVELRCDPISGHTALYWYRQSLGQGLEFLIYFQGNSAPDKSGLPSDRFSAERTGGSVSTLTIQRTQQEDSAVYLCASSLLYLDIDFGAFFGQGTRLTVV.

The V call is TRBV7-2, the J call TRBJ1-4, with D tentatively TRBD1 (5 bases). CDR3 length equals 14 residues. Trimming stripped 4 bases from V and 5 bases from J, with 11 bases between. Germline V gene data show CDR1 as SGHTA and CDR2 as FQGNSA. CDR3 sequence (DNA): TGTGCCAGCAGCTCTGACAGCTACAATGAAAAACTGTTTTTT. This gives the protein CASSSDSYNEKLFF.

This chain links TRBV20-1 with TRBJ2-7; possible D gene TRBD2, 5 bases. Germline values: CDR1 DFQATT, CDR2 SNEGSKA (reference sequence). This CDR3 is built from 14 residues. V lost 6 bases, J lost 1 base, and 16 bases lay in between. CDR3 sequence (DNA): TGCAGTGCAAACCCCCCGAGCGGATCCTACGAGCAGTACTTC. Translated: CSANPPSGSYEQYF.

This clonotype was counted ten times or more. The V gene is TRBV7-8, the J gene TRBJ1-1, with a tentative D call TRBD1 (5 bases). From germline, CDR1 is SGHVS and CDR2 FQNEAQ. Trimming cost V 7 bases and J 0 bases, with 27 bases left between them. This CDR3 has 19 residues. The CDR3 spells CASKPQWWQGRGMNTEAFF. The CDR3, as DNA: TGTGCCAGCAAACCCCAGTGGTGGCAGGGAAGGGGAATGAACACTGAAGCTTTCTTT.

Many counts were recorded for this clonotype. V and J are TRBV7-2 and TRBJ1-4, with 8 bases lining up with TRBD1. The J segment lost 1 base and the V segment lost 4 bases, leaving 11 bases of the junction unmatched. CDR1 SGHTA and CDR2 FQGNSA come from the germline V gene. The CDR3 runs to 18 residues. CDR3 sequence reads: CASSWGQALGITNEKLFF. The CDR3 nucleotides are TGTGCCAGCAGCTGGGGACAGGCCCTTGGGATAACTAATGAAAAACTGTTTTTT.

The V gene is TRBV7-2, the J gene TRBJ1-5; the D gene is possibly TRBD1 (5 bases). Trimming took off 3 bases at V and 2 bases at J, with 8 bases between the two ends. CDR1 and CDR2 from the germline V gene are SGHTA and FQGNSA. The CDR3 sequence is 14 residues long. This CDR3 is CASSFRDGNQPQHF. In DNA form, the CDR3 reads TGTGCCAGCAGCTTTCGGGACGGCAATCAGCCCCAGCATTTT.

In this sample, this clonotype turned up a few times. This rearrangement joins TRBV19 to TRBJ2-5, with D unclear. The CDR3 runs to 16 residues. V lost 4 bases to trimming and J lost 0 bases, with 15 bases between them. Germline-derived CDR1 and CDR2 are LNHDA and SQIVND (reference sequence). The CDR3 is CASSRTGGPDQETQYF. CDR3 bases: TGTGCCAGTAGTAGGACCGGTGGACCAGACCAAGAGACCCAGTACTTC. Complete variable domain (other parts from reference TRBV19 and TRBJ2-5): DGGITQSPKYLFRKEGQNVTLSCEQNLNHDAMYWYRQDPGQGLRLIYYSQIVNDFQKGDIAEGYSVSREKKESFPLTVTSAQKNPTAFYLCASSRTGGPDQETQYFGPGTRLLVL.

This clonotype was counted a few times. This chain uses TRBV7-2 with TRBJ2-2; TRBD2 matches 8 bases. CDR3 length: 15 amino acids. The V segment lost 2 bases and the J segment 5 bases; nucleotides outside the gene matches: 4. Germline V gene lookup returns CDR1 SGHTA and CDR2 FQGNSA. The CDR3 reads CASSLRTSQTGELFF. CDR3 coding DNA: TGTGCCAGCAGCTTACGGACTAGCCAAACCGGGGAGCTGTTTTTT.

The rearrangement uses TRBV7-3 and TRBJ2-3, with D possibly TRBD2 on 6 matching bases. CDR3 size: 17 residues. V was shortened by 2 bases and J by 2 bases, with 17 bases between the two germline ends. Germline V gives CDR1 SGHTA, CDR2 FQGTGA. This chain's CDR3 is CASSLPLGGGYTDTQYF. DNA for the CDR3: TGTGCCAGCAGCTTACCCTTGGGGGGAGGTTACACAGATACGCAGTATTTT.

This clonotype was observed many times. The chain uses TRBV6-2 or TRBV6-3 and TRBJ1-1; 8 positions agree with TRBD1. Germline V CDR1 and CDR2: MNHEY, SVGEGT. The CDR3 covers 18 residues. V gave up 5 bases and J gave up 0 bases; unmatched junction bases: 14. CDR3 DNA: TGTGCCAGCAGTCCGCGAGCCTTACAGGGGGGGATGAACACTGAAGCTTTCTTT. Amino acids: CASSPRALQGGMNTEAFF.

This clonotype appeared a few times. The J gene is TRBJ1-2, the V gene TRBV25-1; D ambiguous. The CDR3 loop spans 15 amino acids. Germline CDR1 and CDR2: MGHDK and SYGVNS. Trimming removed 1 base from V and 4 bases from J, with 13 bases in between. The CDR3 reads CASSEWKGAGYGYTF. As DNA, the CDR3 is TGTGCCAGCAGTGAATGGAAGGGAGCAGGCTATGGCTACACCTTC.

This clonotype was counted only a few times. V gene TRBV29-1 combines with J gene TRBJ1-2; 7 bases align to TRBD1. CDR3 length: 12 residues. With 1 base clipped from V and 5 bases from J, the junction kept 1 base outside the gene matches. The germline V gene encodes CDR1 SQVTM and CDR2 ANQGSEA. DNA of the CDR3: TGCAGCGTTGAAGGCAGGGGGTATGGCTACACCTTC. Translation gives CSVEGRGYGYTF.

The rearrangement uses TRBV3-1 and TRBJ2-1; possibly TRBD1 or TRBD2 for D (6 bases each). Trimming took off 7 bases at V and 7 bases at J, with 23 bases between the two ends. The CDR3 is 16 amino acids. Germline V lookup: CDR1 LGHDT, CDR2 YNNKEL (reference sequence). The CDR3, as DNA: TGTGCCAGCATCCCCATGGGGGCGCGGGGCTCAAATGAGCAGTTCTTC. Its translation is CASIPMGARGSNEQFF.